The 14 T cell receptor beta chains below come from one sample, sequenced in a study of blood T cell repertoires in COVID-19. Libraries were prepared by immunoSEQ multiplex PCR; TCRdb keeps only in-frame clonotypes and omits some of them. The sample contains roughly 240,000 clones, roughly 83% of which appear only once. The specimen sequenced was peripheral blood. These receptors all come from an elderly woman with COVID-19, enrolled during active disease.

This chain joins TRBV6-6 and TRBJ2-3, with D possibly being TRBD2 (6 bases). This CDR3 comprises 14 residues. The V end lost 5 bases, the J end lost 4 bases, and 13 bases lay between the germline ends. Germline CDR1 is MNHNY and CDR2 is SVGAGI (reference sequence). The CDR3 DNA sequence: TGTGCCAGCAGTAGGGGTGGGGGGTCAGATACGCAGTATTTT. As protein: CASSRGGGSDTQYF.

Worth noting for this clone: The junction differs from germline at one of its ends, possibly a read error. The chain couples TRBV27 to TRBJ1-6; tentative D call: TRBD1 (6 bases). The germline V gene encodes CDR1 MNHEY and CDR2 SMNVEV (reference sequence). The CDR3 loop spans 14 amino acids. Written as DNA, the CDR3 is TGTGCCGGCAGTTTAGACAGGATTGGATCACCCCTCCACTTT. It encodes CAGSLDRIGSPLHF.

This chain uses TRBV24-1 with TRBJ2-1, with TRBD1 identical over 7 bases. V lost 5 bases and J lost 6; bases outside the gene matches: 9. Germline V gene data show CDR1 as KGHDR and CDR2 as SFDVKD. The CDR3 is 15 residues long. The CDR3 DNA is TGTGCCACCAGTGGAAGAGACAGGGAAGTCAATGAGCAGTTCTTC. Translated: CATSGRDREVNEQFF.

This clone has more than one count but fewer than ten. The genes are TRBV19 and TRBJ1-1; D perhaps matches TRBD1 (6 bases). The ends were cut back, 5 bases at V and 1 base at J, with 14 bases in the middle. Germline values: CDR1 LNHDA, CDR2 SQIVND (reference sequence). The CDR3 spans 15 residues. As DNA, the CDR3 is TGTGCCAGTAGTTCTCAGGGGCAGGGGAACACTGAAGCTTTCTTT. Protein sequence: CASSSQGQGNTEAFF.

The rearrangement joins TRBV6-5 to TRBJ1-1; no clear D. The ends were cut back, 7 bases at V and 0 bases at J, with 9 bases in the middle. The germline V gene has CDR1 MNHEY and CDR2 SVGAGI. The length of the CDR3 is 13 residues. CDR3 residues: CASTRDMNTEAFF. The CDR3 DNA follows: TGTGCCAGCACCAGAGACATGAACACTGAAGCTTTCTTT.

This clone was seen only once. At the DNA level, this CDR3 is encoded by other sequences in the same sample as well. This chain links TRBV6-5 with TRBJ1-6; TRBD1 matches 7 bases. Germline CDR1 and CDR2: MNHEY and SVGAGI. This CDR3 region has 15 residues. V shed 3 bases, J shed 10 bases, and the junction held 9 bases outside the gene matches. CDR3 amino acids: CASSYQDRVNSPLHF. CDR3 DNA sequence: TGTGCCAGCAGTTATCAAGACAGGGTGAACTCACCCCTCCACTTT.

V and J are TRBV5-1 and TRBJ1-3, with TRBD1 matching over 7 bases. J gave up 4 bases and V 0 bases, and 4 bases lay outside the gene matches. Germline V gene lookup returns CDR1 SGHRS and CDR2 YFSETQ. CDR3 size: 15 residues. The CDR3 loop reads CASSLGDRLGNTIYF. The CDR3 DNA sequence: TGCGCCAGCAGCTTGGGGGACAGACTGGGAAACACCATATATTTT.

The chain is built from TRBV18 and TRBJ1-6; D is ambiguous. This CDR3 region has 14 residues. The germline V gene encodes CDR1 KGHSH and CDR2 LQKENI. V gave up 2 bases and J gave up 9 bases, with 11 bases separating them. CDR3 nucleotide sequence: TGTGCCAGCTCACCAGATACGGGAATTTCACCCCTCCACTTT. The encoded protein is CASSPDTGISPLHF.

This clone was counted a few times. This chain joins TRBV18 and TRBJ1-1, with D perhaps TRBD1 (5 bases). There are 14 residues in the CDR3. Germline loops: CDR1 KGHSH, CDR2 LQKENI. Trimming took 6 bases from V and 4 from J, leaving 15 bases between them. For the CDR3, the DNA is TGTGCCAGCTCGACAGTGCCGTTTGGCACTGAAGCTTTCTTT. Amino acids: CASSTVPFGTEAFF.

This chain connects TRBV10-3 to TRBJ2-7, with a weak D call TRBD1 (6 bases). This CDR3 contains 13 residues. Germline V gene sequence: CDR1 ENHRY, CDR2 SYGVKD. V was shortened by 6 bases and J by 0 bases, with 9 bases between the two germline ends. DNA of the CDR3: TGTGCCATCAGGGGGGCGGGCTCCTACGAGCAGTACGTC. It codes for CAIRGAGSYEQYV.

The chain has TRBV28 and TRBJ1-4; a possible D gene is TRBD1 (5 bases). There are 15 residues in the CDR3. Trimming shortened V by 4 bases and J by 4 bases, and 13 bases separated the two germline ends. Looked up from germline, CDR1 is MDHEN and CDR2 is SYDVKM. CDR3 protein: CASSSAGDHNEKLFF. The CDR3 DNA sequence: TGTGCCAGCAGTTCGGCGGGGGATCATAATGAAAAACTGTTTTTT.

V and J are TRBV28 and TRBJ1-2, with TRBD1 matching over 7 bases. After removal of 6 bases from V and 4 bases from J, the junction contained 11 bases not matched to a gene. Germline lookup yields CDR1 MDHEN and CDR2 SYDVKM. The CDR3 loop spans 15 amino acids. The DNA of the CDR3 is TGTGCCAGCAGCCTTATGGCCGGGACAGCCTATGGCTACACCTTC. Translated, it gives CASSLMAGTAYGYTF.

This chain uses TRBV18 with TRBJ2-2; 9 bases agree with TRBD2. This CDR3 region has 19 residues. Losses at the gene ends were 0 bases for V and 0 bases for J; bases not matched to a gene: 8. Germline values: CDR1 KGHSH, CDR2 LQKENI. CDR3 loop: CASSPPSSGGAANTGELFF. The CDR3 DNA is TGTGCCAGCTCACCACCGAGTAGCGGGGGCGCAGCGAACACCGGGGAGCTGTTTTTT.

The chain links TRBV19 to TRBJ1-6, with 7 bases identical to TRBD1. From germline, CDR1 is LNHDA and CDR2 SQIVND (reference sequence). The CDR3 has 14 amino acids. With 3 bases clipped from V and 10 bases from J, the junction kept 6 bases outside the gene matches. CDR3 DNA sequence: TGTGCCAGTAGTATTGAGGGGGCGAGATCACCCCTCCACTTT. Translated, it gives CASSIEGARSPLHF.